This TCR beta chain originates from a study of control samples from healthy donors and cancer patients. This CDR3 contains 16 residues. Germline V gene lookup returns CDR1 SGHAT and CDR2 FQNNGV. The V and J ends lost 4 bases and 12 bases, in that order; junction bases with no gene match: 14. The protocol was immunoSEQ multiplex PCR, while the TCRdb copy is restricted to in-frame clones and leaves out a portion. Here the sample spans 170,000 or so clones, about 90% being singletons. The chain couples TRBV11-2 to TRBJ1-6; TRBD1 matches at 8 bases. The TCR originated in a woman between 40 and 50 years old in good health. The specimen was blood. CDR3 DNA: TGTGCCAGCAGCTCCGAAGGCGGACAGGGTAAACAACCCCTCCACTTT. Its translation: CASSSEGGQGKQPLHF.